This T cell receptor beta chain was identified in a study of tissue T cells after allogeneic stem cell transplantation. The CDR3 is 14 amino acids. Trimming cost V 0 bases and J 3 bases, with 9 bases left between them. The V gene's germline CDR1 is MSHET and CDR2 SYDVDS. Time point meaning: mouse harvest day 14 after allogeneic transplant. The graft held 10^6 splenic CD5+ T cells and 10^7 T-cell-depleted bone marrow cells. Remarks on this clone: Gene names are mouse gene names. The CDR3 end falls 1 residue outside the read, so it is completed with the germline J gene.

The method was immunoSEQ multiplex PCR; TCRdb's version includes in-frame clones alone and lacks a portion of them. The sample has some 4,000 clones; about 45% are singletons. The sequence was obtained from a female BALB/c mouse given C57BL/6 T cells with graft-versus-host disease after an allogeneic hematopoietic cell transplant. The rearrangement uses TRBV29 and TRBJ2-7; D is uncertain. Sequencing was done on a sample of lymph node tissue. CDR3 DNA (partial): TGTGCTAGCAGTTTATCGGGAAACAGCTATGAACAGTAC. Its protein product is CASSLSGNSYEQY. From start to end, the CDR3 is CASSLSGNSYEQYF.